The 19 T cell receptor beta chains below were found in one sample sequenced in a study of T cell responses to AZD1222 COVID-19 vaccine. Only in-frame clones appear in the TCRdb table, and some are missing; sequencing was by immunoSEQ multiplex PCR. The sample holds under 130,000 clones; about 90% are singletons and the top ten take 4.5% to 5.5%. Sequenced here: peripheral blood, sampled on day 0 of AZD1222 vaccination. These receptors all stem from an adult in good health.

The CDR3 spells CASSWGGNTEAFF. The CDR3 DNA follows: TGTGCCAGCAGCTGGGGGGGGAACACTGAAGCTTTCTTT. V is TRBV12-3 or TRBV12-4 and J is TRBJ1-1; TRBD1 is a possible D gene (5 bases). This CDR3 is built from 13 residues. Deletions cut 6 bases from V and 1 base from J, with 9 bases between.

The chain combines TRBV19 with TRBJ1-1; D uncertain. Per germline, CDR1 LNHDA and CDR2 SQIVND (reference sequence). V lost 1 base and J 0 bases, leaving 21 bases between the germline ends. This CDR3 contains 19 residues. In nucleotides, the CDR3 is TGTGCCAGTAGTATAGTTTTCAGTGCTTTCGGCAAATTGAACACTGAAGCTTTCTTT. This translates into CASSIVFSAFGKLNTEAFF.

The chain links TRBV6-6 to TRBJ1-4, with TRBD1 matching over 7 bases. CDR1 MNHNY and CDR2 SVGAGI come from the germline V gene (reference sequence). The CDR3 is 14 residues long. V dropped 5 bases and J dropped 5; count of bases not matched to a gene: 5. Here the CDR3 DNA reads TGTGCCAGCAGTCGACAGGGAAGAAATGAAAAACTGTTTTTT. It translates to CASSRQGRNEKLFF.

The CDR3 DNA reads as TGTGCCAGCAGCTTACATGGTGGGGGTGGGAGAGGTTCACCCCTCCACTTT. Translation: CASSLHGGGGRGSPLHF. The V gene is TRBV11-2, the J gene TRBJ1-6; possibly TRBD1 for D (5 bases). Per the germline V gene, CDR1 is SGHAT and CDR2 is FQNNGV. This CDR3 is built from 17 residues. V lost 2 bases, J lost 9 bases, and 20 bases lay in between.

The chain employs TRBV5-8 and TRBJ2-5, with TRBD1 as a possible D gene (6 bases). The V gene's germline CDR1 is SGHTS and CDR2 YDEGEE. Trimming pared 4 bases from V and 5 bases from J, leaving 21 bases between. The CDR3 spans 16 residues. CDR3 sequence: CASSPGQGGRSETQYF. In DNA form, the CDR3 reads TGTGCCAGCAGCCCCGGACAAGGGGGTCGGTCGGAGACCCAGTACTTC.

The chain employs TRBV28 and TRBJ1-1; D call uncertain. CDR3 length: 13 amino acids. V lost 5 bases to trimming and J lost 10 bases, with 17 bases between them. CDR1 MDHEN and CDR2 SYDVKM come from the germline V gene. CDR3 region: CASSPRLRIGAFF. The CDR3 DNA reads TGTGCCAGCAGTCCGAGGCTACGGATTGGAGCTTTCTTT.

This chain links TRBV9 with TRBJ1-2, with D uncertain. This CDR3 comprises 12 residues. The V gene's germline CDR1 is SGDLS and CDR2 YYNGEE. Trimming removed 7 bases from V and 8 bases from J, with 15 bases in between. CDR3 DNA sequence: TGTGCCAGCGGCGGCGCGCGAGAAGGCTACACCTTC. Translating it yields CASGGAREGYTF.

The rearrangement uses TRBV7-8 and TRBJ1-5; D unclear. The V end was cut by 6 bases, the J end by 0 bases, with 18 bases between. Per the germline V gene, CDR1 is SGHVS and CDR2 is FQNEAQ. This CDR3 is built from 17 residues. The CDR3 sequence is CASRSAGGFYSNQPQHF. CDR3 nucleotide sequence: TGTGCCAGCAGGTCCGCAGGTGGCTTTTATAGCAATCAGCCCCAGCATTTT.

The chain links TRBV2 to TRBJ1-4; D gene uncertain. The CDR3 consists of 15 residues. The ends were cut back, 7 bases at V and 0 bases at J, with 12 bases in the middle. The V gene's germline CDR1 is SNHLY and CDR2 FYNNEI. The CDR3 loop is CASTPEFATNEKLFF. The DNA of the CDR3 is TGTGCCAGCACCCCGGAATTTGCAACTAATGAAAAACTGTTTTTT.

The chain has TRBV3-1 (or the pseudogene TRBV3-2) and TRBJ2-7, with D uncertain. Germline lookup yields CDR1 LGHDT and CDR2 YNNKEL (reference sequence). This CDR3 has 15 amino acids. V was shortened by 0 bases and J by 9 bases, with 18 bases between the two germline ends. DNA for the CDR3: TGTGCCAGCAGCCAAGACCTATTAGATTCCTCGGTGCAGTACTTC. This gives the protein CASSQDLLDSSVQYF.

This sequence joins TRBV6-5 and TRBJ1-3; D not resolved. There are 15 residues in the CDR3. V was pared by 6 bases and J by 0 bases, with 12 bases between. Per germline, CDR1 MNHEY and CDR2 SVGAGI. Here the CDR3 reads CASSLNSISGNTIYF. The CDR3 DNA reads TGTGCCAGCAGCCTTAACTCGATCTCTGGAAACACCATATATTTT.

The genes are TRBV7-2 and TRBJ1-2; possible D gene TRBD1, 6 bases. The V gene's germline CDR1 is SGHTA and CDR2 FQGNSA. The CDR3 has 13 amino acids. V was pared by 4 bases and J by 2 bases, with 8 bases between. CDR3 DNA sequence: TGTGCCAGCAGCTCGGACAGCAACTATGGCTACACCTTC. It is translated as CASSSDSNYGYTF.

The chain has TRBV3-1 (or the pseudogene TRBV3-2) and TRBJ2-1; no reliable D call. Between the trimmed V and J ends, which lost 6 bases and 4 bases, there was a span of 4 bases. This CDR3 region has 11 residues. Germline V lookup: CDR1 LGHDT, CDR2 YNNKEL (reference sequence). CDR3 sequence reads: CASRHYNEQFF. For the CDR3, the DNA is TGTGCCAGCAGACATTACAATGAGCAGTTCTTC.

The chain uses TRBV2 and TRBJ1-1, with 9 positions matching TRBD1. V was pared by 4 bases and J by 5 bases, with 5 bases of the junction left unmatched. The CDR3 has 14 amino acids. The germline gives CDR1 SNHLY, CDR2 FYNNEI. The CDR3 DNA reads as TGTGCCAGCAGTGGAACAGGGGGCGGGACTGAAGCTTTCTTT. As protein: CASSGTGGGTEAFF. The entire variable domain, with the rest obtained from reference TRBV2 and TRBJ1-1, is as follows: EPEVTQTPSHQVTQMGQEVILRCVPISNHLYFYWYRQILGQKVEFLVSFYNNEISEKSEIFDDQFSVERPDGSNFTLKIRSTKLEDSAMYFCASSGTGGGTEAFFGQGTRLTVV.

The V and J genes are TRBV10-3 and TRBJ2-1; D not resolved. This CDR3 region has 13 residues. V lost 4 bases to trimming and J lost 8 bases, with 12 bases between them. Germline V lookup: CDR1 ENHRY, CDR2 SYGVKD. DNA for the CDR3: TGTGCCATCAGTGGGGGTGGTCACGATGAGCAGTTCTTC. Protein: CAISGGGHDEQFF.

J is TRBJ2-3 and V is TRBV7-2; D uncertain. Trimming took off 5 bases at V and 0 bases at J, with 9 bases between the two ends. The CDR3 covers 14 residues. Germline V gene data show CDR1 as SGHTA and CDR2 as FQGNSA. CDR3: CASSPAISTDTQYF. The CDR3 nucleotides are TGTGCCAGCAGCCCAGCTATTAGCACAGATACGCAGTATTTT.

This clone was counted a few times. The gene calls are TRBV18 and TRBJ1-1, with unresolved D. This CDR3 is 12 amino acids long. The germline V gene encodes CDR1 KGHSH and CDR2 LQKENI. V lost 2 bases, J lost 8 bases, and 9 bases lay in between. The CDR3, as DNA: TGTGCCAGCTCACCAGTGGGGAAAGAAGCTTTCTTT. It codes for CASSPVGKEAFF.

CDR3 bases: TGTGCCACCAGCAGAGTCTATGGGACAGGGGGCTATCACGGCACAGATACGCAGTATTTT. It yields the protein CATSRVYGTGGYHGTDTQYF. The chain is built from TRBV15 and TRBJ2-3; 12 bases are shared with TRBD1. The germline V gene encodes CDR1 LNHNV and CDR2 YYDKDF (reference sequence). The junction had 12 bases not matched to a gene; V was cut back by 1 base and J by 1 base. The CDR3 loop spans 20 amino acids.

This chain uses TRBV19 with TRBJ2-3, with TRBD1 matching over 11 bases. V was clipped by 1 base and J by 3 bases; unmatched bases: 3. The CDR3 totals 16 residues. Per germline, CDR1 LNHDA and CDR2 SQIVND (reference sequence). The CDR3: CASSIADRGLTDTQYF. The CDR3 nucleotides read TGTGCCAGTAGTATAGCGGACAGGGGGCTGACAGATACGCAGTATTTT.